Listed here are 25 T cell receptor beta chains from one sample, sequenced in a study of cytomegalovirus exposure and HLA in healthy donors. The PCR employed 60 Vbeta primers together with 13 Jbeta primers. Profiled with immunoSEQ multiplex PCR; TCRdb holds only in-frame clones, not every one. The sample has fewer than 250,000 clones; roughly 75% are singletons. Specimen: PBMCs. The origin of the receptors is a man aged 25 to 40 in good health and CMV-seropositive.

This clone has just one count. This chain links TRBV4-2 with TRBJ2-7; D may be TRBD1 (6 bases). This CDR3 is 17 amino acids long. Trimming took off 2 bases at V and 3 bases at J, with 20 bases between the two ends. CDR1 LGHNA and CDR2 YNFKEQ come from the germline V gene. The CDR3 loop reads CASSQPLARDTIYEQYF. The CDR3 DNA sequence: TGTGCCAGCAGCCAACCCCTCGCCCGGGACACCATCTACGAGCAGTACTTC.

The J gene is TRBJ1-2, the V gene TRBV6-5; D remains unclear. In germline, CDR1 is MNHEY, CDR2 SVGAGI. V lost 4 bases and J 1 base, leaving 7 bases between the germline ends. This CDR3 region has 13 residues. CDR3 residues: CASSSGFNYGYTF. DNA for the CDR3: TGTGCCAGCAGTTCGGGTTTTAACTATGGCTACACCTTC.

The CDR3 DNA sequence: TGTGCCAGCAGCTTGGTACCACAGTCACCATATGGCTACACCTTC. Translated: CASSLVPQSPYGYTF. The chain has TRBV5-6 and TRBJ1-2; D is unclear. CDR3 length equals 15 residues. V was clipped by 0 bases and J by 5 bases, with 14 bases between them. Germline V gene data show CDR1 as SGHDT and CDR2 as YYEEEE.

The chain employs TRBV10-1 and TRBJ2-7, with 8 positions matching TRBD1. The CDR3 runs to 19 residues. Germline values: CDR1 WNHNN, CDR2 SYGVQD (reference sequence). The trim removed 6 bases at V and 4 bases at J, leaving 23 bases unmatched. The CDR3 DNA reads TGCGCCAGCAGCCTCATCCGGGACAGGAGCGCCTCTCTAGATTACGAGCAGTACTTC. Translation: CASSLIRDRSASLDYEQYF.

This rearrangement joins TRBV4-3 to TRBJ2-5, with D perhaps TRBD2 (5 bases). The J call is uncertain, as TRBJ2-7 better fits the DNA end. There are 14 residues in the CDR3. The V gene's germline CDR1 is LGHNA and CDR2 YSLEER. CDR3: CASSWRAAPSEQYF. CDR3 nucleotide sequence: TGCGCCAGCAGCTGGCGGGCGGCCCCGTCCGAGCAGTACTTC.

The chain employs TRBV4-2 and TRBJ2-3, with TRBD2 matching over 10 bases. The V segment lost 4 bases and the J segment 0 bases; nucleotides outside the gene matches: 1. The germline CDR1 and CDR2 sequences are LGHNA and YNFKEQ. CDR3 length: 15 amino acids. CDR3 in DNA: TGTGCCAGCAGCCCGACTAGCGGGAGCACAGATACGCAGTATTTT. It codes for CASSPTSGSTDTQYF.

This clone was recorded a few times. The chain recombines TRBV6-5 with TRBJ2-7; D uncertain. The CDR3 contains 14 residues. Germline CDR1 reads MNHEY; CDR2 reads SVGAGI. Trimming removed 3 bases at V and 3 bases at J, with 12 bases between. CDR3 coding DNA: TGTGCCAGCAGTTATTCCGCAGCGAGCTACGAGCAGTACTTC. Its protein product is CASSYSAASYEQYF.

The genes are TRBV11-2 and TRBJ1-4; 7 positions agree with TRBD1. The CDR3 is 17 residues long. Germline CDR1 SGHAT, CDR2 FQNNGV. The V segment lost 5 bases and the J segment 1 base; nucleotides outside the gene matches: 10. CDR3 sequence: CASSPRQGIGTNEKLFF. Here the CDR3 DNA reads TGTGCCAGCAGCCCTCGACAGGGAATTGGAACTAATGAAAAACTGTTTTTT.

This clone has more than one count but fewer than ten. V usage is TRBV11-2 and J usage is TRBJ1-5; perhaps TRBD1 as D (5 bases). Germline assignment: CDR1 SGHAT and CDR2 FQNNGV. CDR3 length: 13 amino acids. Trimming stripped 5 bases from V and 4 bases from J, with 9 bases between. CDR3 DNA sequence: TGTGCCAGCAGCCCCAACAGGAATCAGCCCCAGCATTTT. This codes for CASSPNRNQPQHF.

The rearrangement links TRBV28 to TRBJ2-3; possible D gene TRBD1, 6 bases. V lost 6 bases and J 2 bases, leaving 18 bases between the germline ends. This CDR3 region has 16 residues. The germline V gene encodes CDR1 MDHEN and CDR2 SYDVKM. The CDR3, as DNA: TGTGCCAGCAGCGCTCAGGGGAGAGGGGCCACAGATACGCAGTATTTT. Its translation is CASSAQGRGATDTQYF.

There are a few counts of this clone. This chain connects TRBV19 to TRBJ1-5; no clear D. The CDR3 covers 15 residues. V dropped 0 bases and J dropped 10 bases, with 16 bases sitting between them. CDR1 is LNHDA and CDR2 is SQIVND in the germline V gene (reference sequence). CDR3 DNA sequence: TGTGCCAGTAGTATAGAACCGGCGGGCGCCAGCCCCCAGCATTTT. Its translation: CASSIEPAGASPQHF.

This chain connects TRBV5-6 to TRBJ2-5; 8 nucleotides line up with TRBD2. The CDR3 is 14 amino acids. Unmatched junction bases numbered 5, after V lost 3 bases and J lost 4 bases. CDR1 and CDR2 from the germline V gene are SGHDT and YYEEEE. CDR3 DNA sequence: TGTGCCAGCAGCTCGACTAGCGAGAGAGAGACCCAGTACTTC. This encodes CASSSTSERETQYF.

The DNA for the CDR3 is TGCGCCAGCAGCTTAGGGACACGCCTCTCGTCTTCCGAGACCCAGTACTTC. Amino acids: CASSLGTRLSSSETQYF. The V call is TRBV5-1, the J call TRBJ2-5; possibly TRBD1 for D (6 bases). V lost 2 bases and J lost 5, with 22 bases in between. The CDR3 extends over 17 amino acids. Per the germline V gene, CDR1 is SGHRS and CDR2 is YFSETQ.

This chain connects TRBV10-2 to TRBJ2-5; D remains ambiguous. CDR3 size: 11 residues. Germline V gene lookup returns CDR1 WSHSY and CDR2 SAAADI. The germline V and J ends were trimmed by 6 bases and 3 bases, with 5 bases remaining between them. CDR3 residues: CASSPEETQYF. CDR3 coding DNA: TGCGCCAGCAGCCCCGAAGAGACCCAGTACTTC.

This chain uses TRBV7-6 with TRBJ1-2, with D possibly matching TRBD1 (5 bases). CDR1 and CDR2 from the germline V gene are SGHVS and FNYEAQ. V lost 4 bases to trimming and J lost 5 bases, with 17 bases between them. The CDR3 runs to 15 residues. The CDR3 protein is CASSSTAPDLYGYTF. The CDR3 DNA reads TGTGCCAGCAGCTCGACAGCCCCAGACTTATATGGCTACACCTTC.

The J gene is TRBJ2-2, the V gene TRBV5-1; 9 nucleotides match TRBD2. J was trimmed by 9 bases and V by 0 bases; bases with no gene match: 9. Germline V gene lookup returns CDR1 SGHRS and CDR2 YFSETQ. CDR3 length: 16 residues. CDR3 residues: CASSLGRIAGDRELFF. For the CDR3, the DNA is TGCGCCAGCAGCTTGGGTCGGATAGCGGGAGACCGGGAGCTGTTTTTT.

The gene calls are TRBV19 and TRBJ1-2, with no clear D. Germline V gene lookup returns CDR1 LNHDA and CDR2 SQIVND (reference sequence). Trimming removed 5 bases from V and 2 bases from J, with 15 bases in between. There are 15 residues in the CDR3. The CDR3 nucleotides read TGTGCCAGTAGTTCCCAGGCATTCCTCAACTATGGCTACACCTTC. Translated: CASSSQAFLNYGYTF.

The gene calls are TRBV7-9 and TRBJ2-5, with 7 nucleotides matching TRBD1. This CDR3 has 15 amino acids. Looked up from germline, CDR1 is SEHNR and CDR2 is FQNEAQ (reference sequence). V dropped 5 bases and J dropped 4; count of bases not matched to a gene: 10. The CDR3 bases are TGTGCCAGCAGCATCACAGGGGCCCCCGGAGAGACCCAGTACTTC. It encodes CASSITGAPGETQYF.

V is TRBV19 and J is TRBJ1-5; TRBD1 matches at 9 bases. The germline V gene encodes CDR1 LNHDA and CDR2 SQIVND (reference sequence). V lost 4 bases, J lost 4 bases, and 5 bases stayed unmatched. The CDR3 sequence is 15 residues long. DNA for the CDR3: TGTGCCAGTAGTAACACCGACAGGGGGAATCAGCCCCAGCATTTT. It codes for CASSNTDRGNQPQHF.

V gene TRBV29-1 combines with J gene TRBJ2-1; 16 nucleotides match TRBD2. With V trimmed by 4 bases and J by 8 bases, 8 bases remained unmatched. The germline V gene encodes CDR1 SQVTM and CDR2 ANQGSEA. The CDR3 is 16 amino acids. The DNA of the CDR3 is TGCAGCGTTGCCGGGACTAGCGGGAGGGCCAACTATGAGCAGTTCTTC. It encodes CSVAGTSGRANYEQFF.

CDR3 region: CASSVGQGNEKLFF. As DNA, the CDR3 is TGTGCCAGCAGCGTAGGACAGGGGAACGAAAAACTGTTTTTT. This rearrangement joins TRBV9 to TRBJ1-4; TRBD1 aligns across 8 bases. This CDR3 region has 14 residues. V lost 0 bases and J lost 8; bases outside the gene matches: 3. Germline loops: CDR1 SGDLS, CDR2 YYNGEE.

V and J are TRBV30 and TRBJ1-2; D is ambiguous. Trimming pared 4 bases from V and 0 bases from J, leaving 15 bases between. In germline, CDR1 is GTSNPN, CDR2 SVGIG (reference sequence). CDR3 length: 15 amino acids. The CDR3: CAWTKEYAANYGYTF. The CDR3 DNA is TGTGCCTGGACAAAGGAGTATGCAGCTAACTATGGCTACACCTTC.

The rearrangement uses TRBV5-1 and TRBJ2-4, with 12 bases lining up with TRBD2. Germline loops: CDR1 SGHRS, CDR2 YFSETQ. The J segment lost 6 bases and the V segment lost 4 bases, leaving 8 bases of the junction unmatched. The CDR3 runs to 16 residues. CDR3 coding DNA: TGCGCCAGCAGCCCGTCACTAGCGGGGGGCAGAAACATTCAGTACTTC. Its translation is CASSPSLAGGRNIQYF. The full variable domain, in which reference TRBV5-1 and TRBJ2-4 provide the parts outside the CDR3, is KAGVTQTPRYLIKTRGQQVTLSCSPISGHRSVSWYQQTPGQGLQFLFEYFSETQRNKGNFPGRFSGRQFSNSRSEMNVSTLELGDSALYLCASSPSLAGGRNIQYFGAGTRLSVL.

The rearrangement joins TRBV7-2 to TRBJ1-1, with D possibly TRBD1 on 5 matching bases. V was pared by 1 base and J by 0 bases, with 6 bases between. Germline CDR1 reads SGHTA; CDR2 reads FQGNSA. CDR3 length: 14 residues. The CDR3 sequence is CASSLGGVNTEAFF. CDR3 coding DNA: TGTGCCAGCAGCTTAGGGGGGGTGAACACTGAAGCTTTCTTT.

The chain joins TRBV5-4 to TRBJ1-1, with a possible D match to TRBD1 (5 bases). Looked up from germline, CDR1 is SGHNT and CDR2 is YYREEE (reference sequence). Trimming removed 1 base from V and 0 bases from J, with 16 bases in between. CDR3 length equals 17 residues. CDR3 in DNA: TGTGCCAGCAGCTTGACCCCCGGACAACGGCTGAACACTGAAGCTTTCTTT. Translation gives CASSLTPGQRLNTEAFF.